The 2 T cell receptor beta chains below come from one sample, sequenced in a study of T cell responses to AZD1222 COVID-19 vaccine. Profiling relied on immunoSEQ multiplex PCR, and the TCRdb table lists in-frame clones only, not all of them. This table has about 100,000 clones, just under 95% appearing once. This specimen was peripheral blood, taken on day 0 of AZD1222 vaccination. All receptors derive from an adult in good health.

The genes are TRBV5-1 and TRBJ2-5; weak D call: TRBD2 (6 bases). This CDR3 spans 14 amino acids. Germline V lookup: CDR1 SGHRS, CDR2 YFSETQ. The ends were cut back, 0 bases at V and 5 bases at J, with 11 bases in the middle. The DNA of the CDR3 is TGCGCCAGCAGCTTGGAGCCCGGAGGGGAGACCCAGTACTTC. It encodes CASSLEPGGETQYF.

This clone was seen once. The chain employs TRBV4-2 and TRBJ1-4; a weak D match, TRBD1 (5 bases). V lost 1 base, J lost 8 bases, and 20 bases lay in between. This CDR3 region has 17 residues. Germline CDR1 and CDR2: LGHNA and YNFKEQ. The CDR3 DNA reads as TGTGCCAGCAGCCAAGCCCGGGGCCCCCTCACAGAAGAAAAACTGTTTTTT. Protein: CASSQARGPLTEEKLFF.